This T cell receptor beta chain was found in a study of CD4 T cells in relation to SARS-CoV-2 and coronaviruses. Across the study: Crossreactive spike epitopes shared across donors were mapped to their HLA restriction.

Assay: immunoSEQ multiplex PCR; the TCRdb copy retains only in-frame clones and omits some. The top ten hold more than 1.3% of the sample, which has some 45,000 clones, over 75% seen once. The CDR3 totals 15 residues. Germline V gives CDR1 MNHEY, CDR2 SMNVEV (reference sequence). V lost 3 bases and J 0 bases, leaving 9 bases between the germline ends. Naive and memory CD4+ T cells came from enriched cryopreserved PBMCs. Naive or memory CD4+ cells were cultured 1:1 with T cell-depleted PBMCs plus CEF. Points on this clone: What it binds is unknown.

The rearrangement joins TRBV27 to TRBJ2-1; no clear D. Input material: naive CD4+ T cells from PBMCs, cultured in vitro. The subset was: naive CD4+ T cells isolated by negative enrichment. The source is an adult with COVID-19. The CDR3 DNA reads as TGTGCCAGCAGTTTCGACCGGCCCTCCTACAATGAGCAGTTCTTC. As protein: CASSFDRPSYNEQFF.